This T cell receptor beta chain was profiled in a study of vaccination effects on CD4 cells after COVID-19. Study background: Sequencing followed a ViraFEST assay step that expanded antigen-specific CD4+ T cells with viral peptide pools. Relative to the second dose, post-vaccine samples were obtained a median of 72 days later. The patients, a few convalescent individuals, were sampled early and late after vaccination.

Some clones are missing from TCRdb's copy, which holds only in-frame ones; the method was immunoSEQ multiplex PCR. Of roughly 46,000 clones in the sample, over 60% were seen once. Having been cultured for around ten days, the cells underwent CD4+ T cell isolation. The infection with SARS-CoV-2 (confirmed by PCR) occurred in this person between March and December 2020. Participants completed two doses of the BNT162b2 or mRNA-1273 vaccine. This clone turned up a few times. Its antigen is as yet unknown. V shed 4 bases and J 2 bases; nucleotides not matched to a gene: 1. The CDR3 contains 14 residues. Germline V gene data show CDR1 as SEHNR and CDR2 as FQNEAQ (reference sequence). General study points: The authors studied few convalescent patients and collected no early post-infection timepoints.

The material was CD4+ T cells from PBMCs cultured without peptide, obtained after COVID-19 vaccination. The rearrangement links TRBV7-9 to TRBJ2-1, with 8 bases that match TRBD2. The receptor comes from a human donor who had a prior SARS-CoV-2 infection. CDR3 DNA sequence: TGTGCCAGCAGCTGGGGACTAGCCTACAATGAGCAGTTCTTC. Amino acid sequence: CASSWGLAYNEQFF.